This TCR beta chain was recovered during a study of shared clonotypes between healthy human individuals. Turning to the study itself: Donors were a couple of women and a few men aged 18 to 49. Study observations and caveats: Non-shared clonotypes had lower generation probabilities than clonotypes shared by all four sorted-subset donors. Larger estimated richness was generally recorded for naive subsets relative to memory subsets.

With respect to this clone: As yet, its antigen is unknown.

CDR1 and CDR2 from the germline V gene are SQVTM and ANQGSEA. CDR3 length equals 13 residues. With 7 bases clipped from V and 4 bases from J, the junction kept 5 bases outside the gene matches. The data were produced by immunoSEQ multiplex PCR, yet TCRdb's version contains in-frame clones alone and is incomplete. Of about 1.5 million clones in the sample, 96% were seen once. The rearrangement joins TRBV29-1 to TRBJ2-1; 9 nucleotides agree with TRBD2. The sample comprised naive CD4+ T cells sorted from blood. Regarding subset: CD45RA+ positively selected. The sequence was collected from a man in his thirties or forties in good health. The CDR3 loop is CSGTSGLYNEQFF. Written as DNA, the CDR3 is TGCAGCGGCACTAGCGGGCTTTACAATGAGCAGTTCTTC.